This entry is about one TCR beta chain. A junction end diverges from the germline sequence, so it may reflect a read error. The CDR3 runs 19 residues. Germline V lookup: CDR1 MGHRA, CDR2 YSYEKL. Method: immunoSEQ multiplex PCR; TCRdb's copy keeps in-frame clones and lacks some. The repertoire holds some 74,000 clones, with 88% as singletons. This sample is part of a study of OX40 agonist ivuxolimab in advanced cancers. Study-level background: Subjects had a mean age of around 63 years, with a range of 23 to 79; around 80% were male.

The sequencing used CD4+ or CD8+ T cells sorted from blood, collected in a trial of the OX40 agonist ivuxolimab. J is TRBJ2-4 and V is TRBV4-1; 9 bases match TRBD1. The receptor comes from an adult with an advanced solid tumor such as melanoma, head and neck, liver or kidney cancer. CDR3 region: CASSPGTGILFPAKSIQYF. The CDR3 coding sequence is TGCGCCAGCAGCCCCGGGACAGGGATTCTCTTCCCGGCCAAAAGCATTCAGTACTTC.